This T cell receptor beta chain was identified during a study of blood T cell repertoires in COVID-19. At the level of the study: There were acute and convalescent COVID-19 samples, and they came from the United States, Italy and Spain. T cells, B-cell-depleted T cells, or PBMCs supplied cDNA or gDNA.

Methods used by the authors: Amplification of reference gene primers was used by the study to estimate nucleated cell counts. Here immunoSEQ multiplex PCR was the method, and the copy in TCRdb shows in-frame clones only, minus some. V, J and clone size were drawn from that table, and D and trimming were deduced from the DNA. This sample has 75,000 or so clones, with 84% found just once. This clonotype originated in a man over 45 with acute or convalescent COVID-19. The sample comprised peripheral blood.

The CDR3 DNA reads TGTGCCAGCAGTGGATTAGCGGGAGGACCCACCGGGGAGCTGTTTTTT. Protein sequence: CASSGLAGGPTGELFF. This chain joins TRBV6-1 and TRBJ2-2, with 10 bases aligning to TRBD2. The germline gives CDR1 MNHNS, CDR2 SASEGT. After removal of 4 bases from V and 4 bases from J, the junction contained 6 bases not matched to a gene. CDR3 length: 16 residues.